This T cell receptor (beta chain) was sequenced during a study of early T cells in non-severe SARS-CoV-2 infection. This clonotype was counted at least ten times. Via MiXCR, TCRdb re-called the 5' RACE reads, giving one row per CDR3 protein. The sample consists of about 17,000 distinct CDR3 sequences, around 6% of them appearing once. The material was whole blood, obtained at baseline. The sequence derives from an adult who was a healthcare worker with PCR-confirmed SARS-CoV-2 infection or an uninfected control (not recorded which).

DNA of the CDR3: TGTGCCAGCAGTGAAATAGCGGGGGGGCCATACAATGAGCAGTTCTTC. It is translated as CASSEIAGGPYNEQFF. The chain recombines TRBV6-1 with TRBJ2-1, with TRBD2 matching 11 bases. Germline V gene data show CDR1 as MNHNS and CDR2 as SASEGT. Unmatched junction bases numbered 4, after V lost 2 bases and J lost 4 bases. The CDR3 length is 16 residues.